The rows below give T cell receptor beta chains drawn from one sample of a study of blood T cell repertoires in COVID-19. The method was immunoSEQ multiplex PCR; TCRdb's version includes in-frame clones alone and lacks a portion of them. The table lists about 17,000 clones, more than 85% of them singletons. Sequencing was carried out using peripheral blood. These receptors all come from a human donor in a cohort sampled during active COVID-19. The CDR3 runs from the conserved cysteine through the conserved F or W. The D gene is left open where the match is weak. Not every row has a clone size; where given, it reads once, few, many or a size class.

CDR3aa: CASSLQGFNQPQHF
CDR3nt: TGTGCCAGCAGTTTACAGGGATTCAATCAGCCCCAGCATTTT
d_gene: -
v_gene: TRBV27
abundance: -
j_gene: TRBJ1-5

CDR3aa: CASSYDRGNTEAFF
CDR3nt: TGCGCCAGCAGTTACGACAGAGGGAACACTGAAGCTTTCTTT
d_gene: -
v_gene: TRBV4-1
abundance: -
j_gene: TRBJ1-1

CDR3aa: CASSNSRGGANTEAFF
CDR3nt: TGTGCCAGCAGCAACTCGCGGGGGGGGGCCAACACTGAAGCTTTCTTT
d_gene: -
v_gene: TRBV11-2
abundance: once
j_gene: TRBJ1-1

CDR3aa: CASSFSREIRETQYF
CDR3nt: TGTGCCAGCAGCTTCTCGCGGGAGATCAGGGAGACCCAGTACTTC
d_gene: TRBD2
v_gene: TRBV5-6
abundance: -
j_gene: TRBJ2-5

CDR3aa: CASSVGTSGPGTDTQYF
CDR3nt: TGTGCCAGCAGCGTTGGGACTAGCGGGCCTGGCACAGATACGCAGTATTTT
d_gene: TRBD2
v_gene: TRBV9
abundance: -
j_gene: TRBJ2-3

CDR3aa: CATSMPGQGFHEQYF
CDR3nt: TGTGCCACCAGCATGCCGGGACAGGGTTTTCACGAGCAGTACTTC
d_gene: TRBD1
v_gene: TRBV15
abundance: -
j_gene: TRBJ2-7

CDR3aa: CASWAGTGFSGANVLTF
CDR3nt: TGTGCCAGTTGGGCCGGGACAGGGTTCTCTGGGGCCAACGTCCTGACTTTC
d_gene: TRBD1
v_gene: TRBV19
abundance: -
j_gene: TRBJ2-6

CDR3aa: CASSEMGNRARNEQYF
CDR3nt: TGTGCCAGCAGTGAGATGGGGAACAGGGCGCGCAACGAGCAGTACTTC
d_gene: -
v_gene: TRBV6-1
abundance: -
j_gene: TRBJ2-7

CDR3aa: CASSLITGSSYEQYF
CDR3nt: TGTGCCAGCAGCTTAATAACAGGGTCCTCCTACGAGCAGTACTTC
d_gene: -
v_gene: TRBV11-2
abundance: -
j_gene: TRBJ2-7

CDR3aa: CASSHVGGTEAFF
CDR3nt: TGTGCCAGCAGCCACGTCGGGGGGACTGAAGCTTTCTTT
d_gene: -
v_gene: TRBV5-8
abundance: once
j_gene: TRBJ1-1

CDR3aa: CASSTPGSASYEQYF
CDR3nt: TGTGCCAGCAGCACCCCGGGGTCAGCCTCCTACGAGCAGTACTTC
d_gene: -
v_gene: TRBV7-9
abundance: -
j_gene: TRBJ2-7

CDR3aa: CASSVDDRGGTDTQYF
CDR3nt: TGTGCCAGCAGCGTAGACGACAGGGGGGGCACAGATACGCAGTATTTT
d_gene: TRBD1
v_gene: TRBV9
abundance: -
j_gene: TRBJ2-3

CDR3aa: CASSETGGNEQFF
CDR3nt: TGTGCCAGCAGCGAGACGGGGGGCAATGAGCAGTTCTTC
d_gene: TRBD2
v_gene: TRBV9
abundance: -
j_gene: TRBJ2-1

CDR3aa: CASSKRDRSYNEQFF
CDR3nt: TGTGCCAGCAGTAAAAGGGACAGGTCCTACAATGAGCAGTTCTTC
d_gene: TRBD1
v_gene: TRBV6-5
abundance: once
j_gene: TRBJ2-1

CDR3aa: CASSYGANSYEQYF
CDR3nt: TGTGCCAGCAGTTATGGGGCGAACTCCTACGAGCAGTACTTC
d_gene: -
v_gene: TRBV6-2/TRBV6-3
abundance: -
j_gene: TRBJ2-7

CDR3aa: CSASRTYEQYF
CDR3nt: TGCAGTGCTAGCAGAACCTACGAGCAGTACTTC
d_gene: -
v_gene: TRBV20-1
abundance: -
j_gene: TRBJ2-7

CDR3aa: CASSWTTMNTEAFF
CDR3nt: TGTGCCAGCAGCTGGACAACTATGAACACTGAAGCTTTCTTT
d_gene: -
v_gene: TRBV7-3
abundance: -
j_gene: TRBJ1-1

CDR3aa: CASSSRQSTGELFF
CDR3nt: TGTGCCAGCAGCTCGAGACAGTCCACCGGGGAGCTGTTTTTT
d_gene: -
v_gene: TRBV3-1/TRBV3-2
abundance: -
j_gene: TRBJ2-2

CDR3aa: CASSLRGGAGETQYF
CDR3nt: TGTGCCAGCAGCCTCCGAGGTGGGGCTGGGGAGACCCAGTACTTC
d_gene: -
v_gene: TRBV11-3
abundance: once
j_gene: TRBJ2-5

CDR3aa: CASSPDRGNLDEQYF
CDR3nt: TGTGCCAGCAGCCCCGACAGGGGTAATCTCGACGAGCAGTACTTC
d_gene: TRBD1
v_gene: TRBV5-4
abundance: -
j_gene: TRBJ2-7

CDR3aa: CASSLVEISGYTF
CDR3nt: TGTGCCAGCAGCTTAGTCGAGATTTCTGGCTACACCTTC
d_gene: -
v_gene: TRBV7-9
abundance: once
j_gene: TRBJ1-2

CDR3aa: CASSFPGNQPQHF
CDR3nt: TGTGCCAGCAGCTTCCCAGGGAATCAGCCCCAGCATTTT
d_gene: -
v_gene: TRBV7-9
abundance: few
j_gene: TRBJ1-5

CDR3aa: CASSLTGGEDTEAFF
CDR3nt: TGTGCCAGCTCGCTAACGGGGGGAGAGGACACTGAAGCTTTCTTT
d_gene: -
v_gene: TRBV18
abundance: -
j_gene: TRBJ1-1

CDR3aa: CASSRGETQYF
CDR3nt: TGTGCCAGCAGCCGAGGGGAGACCCAGTACTTC
d_gene: -
v_gene: TRBV21-1
abundance: -
j_gene: TRBJ2-5

CDR3aa: CASSLPSGTGGATQYF
CDR3nt: TGTGCCAGCAGCTTACCTTCCGGGACAGGGGGCGCGACGCAGTATTTT
d_gene: TRBD1
v_gene: TRBV7-6
abundance: -
j_gene: TRBJ2-3

CDR3aa: CASSLSFGRPGTAHPSYEQYF
CDR3nt: TGTGCCAGCAGTTTATCTTTCGGTCGGCCCGGGACAGCCCATCCGTCGTACGAGCAGTACTTC
d_gene: TRBD1
v_gene: TRBV27
abundance: -
j_gene: TRBJ2-7

CDR3aa: CASSLARGIYNEQFF
CDR3nt: TGTGCCAGCAGCTTAGCGCGGGGAATCTACAATGAGCAGTTCTTC
d_gene: -
v_gene: TRBV7-9
abundance: -
j_gene: TRBJ2-1

CDR3aa: CASSPRTGEGAFF
CDR3nt: TGTGCCAGCAGCCCAAGGACAGGGGAGGGAGCTTTCTTT
d_gene: TRBD1
v_gene: TRBV13
abundance: -
j_gene: TRBJ1-1

CDR3aa: CASSEWAANTEAFF
CDR3nt: TGTGCCAGCAGTGAATGGGCAGCGAACACTGAAGCTTTCTTT
d_gene: -
v_gene: TRBV6-1
abundance: -
j_gene: TRBJ1-1

CDR3aa: CASRSGQVAQNNEQFF
CDR3nt: TGTGCCAGCAGATCGGGACAGGTCGCCCAGAACAATGAGCAGTTCTTC
d_gene: TRBD1
v_gene: TRBV27
abundance: -
j_gene: TRBJ2-1

CDR3aa: CASSGSGRDSSYNEQFF
CDR3nt: TGTGCCAGCAGTGGTAGCGGGAGGGACAGCTCCTACAATGAGCAGTTCTTC
d_gene: TRBD2
v_gene: TRBV6-1
abundance: -
j_gene: TRBJ2-1

CDR3aa: CASSSLNPTREQYF
CDR3nt: TGTGCCAGCAGTTCATTGAACCCTACTCGGGAGCAGTACTTC
d_gene: -
v_gene: TRBV27
abundance: -
j_gene: TRBJ2-7

CDR3aa: CASSQDYNKGLAGVLEFF
CDR3nt: TGCGCCAGCAGCCAAGATTATAATAAGGGACTAGCGGGAGTCCTGGAGTTCTTC
d_gene: TRBD2
v_gene: TRBV4-3
abundance: -
j_gene: TRBJ2-1

CDR3aa: CASSLTSGVYEQYF
CDR3nt: TGTGCCAGCAGTCTCACTAGCGGGGTCTACGAGCAGTACTTC
d_gene: TRBD2
v_gene: TRBV6-2/TRBV6-3
abundance: -
j_gene: TRBJ2-7

CDR3aa: CASSVPGLAGVEQYF
CDR3nt: TGTGCCAGCAGCGTACCCGGACTAGCGGGGGTTGAGCAGTACTTC
d_gene: TRBD2
v_gene: TRBV7-9
abundance: -
j_gene: TRBJ2-7

CDR3aa: CASTRFYASTDTQYF
CDR3nt: TGTGCCAGCACCAGATTTTATGCTAGCACAGATACGCAGTATTTT
d_gene: -
v_gene: TRBV9
abundance: -
j_gene: TRBJ2-3

CDR3aa: CASSVGVFGHDTGELFF
CDR3nt: TGTGCCAGCAGCGTAGGGGTATTTGGGCACGACACCGGGGAGCTGTTTTTT
d_gene: -
v_gene: TRBV9
abundance: -
j_gene: TRBJ2-2

CDR3aa: CASSLELAGSDTQYF
CDR3nt: TGTGCCAGCAGCTTAGAACTAGCCGGATCTGATACGCAGTATTTT
d_gene: -
v_gene: TRBV7-2
abundance: -
j_gene: TRBJ2-3

CDR3aa: CASSLNSAGHGYTF
CDR3nt: TGTGCCAGCAGTTTAAATTCCGCAGGGCATGGCTACACCTTC
d_gene: -
v_gene: TRBV27
abundance: -
j_gene: TRBJ1-2

CDR3aa: CASSLRRGPQYF
CDR3nt: TGTGCCAGCAGCTTAAGAAGGGGTCCGCAGTATTTT
d_gene: -
v_gene: TRBV5-8
abundance: once
j_gene: TRBJ2-3

CDR3aa: CASSVSGAGDTQYF
CDR3nt: TGTGCCAGCAGCGTATCAGGGGCTGGTGATACGCAGTATTTT
d_gene: -
v_gene: TRBV9
abundance: -
j_gene: TRBJ2-3

CDR3aa: CASSPPRVSGANVLTF
CDR3nt: TGTGCCAGCTCACCACCGAGGGTATCTGGGGCCAACGTCCTGACTTTC
d_gene: -
v_gene: TRBV18
abundance: -
j_gene: TRBJ2-6

CDR3aa: CASSGFRGKNEQFF
CDR3nt: TGTGCCAGCAGTGGCTTCAGGGGAAAAAATGAGCAGTTCTTC
d_gene: -
v_gene: TRBV2
abundance: -
j_gene: TRBJ2-1

CDR3aa: CASSLRRRGQQTEAFF
CDR3nt: TGTGCCAGCAGCTTGAGAAGGAGGGGGCAGCAAACTGAAGCTTTCTTT
d_gene: TRBD1
v_gene: TRBV11-2
abundance: -
j_gene: TRBJ1-1

CDR3aa: CASSIATGVRTDTQYF
CDR3nt: TGTGCCAGTAGTATCGCAACGGGGGTTCGCACAGATACGCAGTATTTT
d_gene: -
v_gene: TRBV19
abundance: once
j_gene: TRBJ2-3

CDR3aa: CASSYYRETYEQYF
CDR3nt: TGTGCCAGCAGTTACTATCGGGAGACCTACGAGCAGTACTTC
d_gene: -
v_gene: TRBV6-5
abundance: -
j_gene: TRBJ2-7

CDR3aa: CATSERSVVQPQHF
CDR3nt: TGTGCCACCAGCGAGAGGTCAGTTGTTCAGCCCCAGCATTTT
d_gene: -
v_gene: TRBV24-1
abundance: once
j_gene: TRBJ1-5

CDR3aa: CASSLFGGAYNEQFF
CDR3nt: TGCGCCAGCAGCCTGTTCGGGGGGGCCTACAATGAGCAGTTCTTC
d_gene: TRBD2
v_gene: TRBV4-3
abundance: -
j_gene: TRBJ2-1

CDR3aa: CASSLSGTSTDTQYF
CDR3nt: TGCGCCAGCAGCTTGTCGGGAACTAGCACAGATACGCAGTATTTT
d_gene: -
v_gene: TRBV5-1
abundance: -
j_gene: TRBJ2-3

CDR3aa: CASRSHDRVTSPLHF
CDR3nt: TGTGCCAGCAGATCCCACGACAGGGTTACTTCACCCCTCCACTTT
d_gene: TRBD1
v_gene: TRBV7-2
abundance: -
j_gene: TRBJ1-6

CDR3aa: CAWAGESGEQFF
CDR3nt: TGTGCCTGGGCCGGGGAGAGTGGGGAGCAGTTCTTC
d_gene: -
v_gene: TRBV30
abundance: -
j_gene: TRBJ2-1

CDR3aa: CATSSGNNSPLHF
CDR3nt: TGTGCCACCTCCTCAGGAAATAATTCACCCCTCCACTTT
d_gene: -
v_gene: TRBV24-1
abundance: few
j_gene: TRBJ1-6

CDR3aa: CASSPKWSGTGELFF
CDR3nt: TGTGCCAGCAGCCCAAAGTGGAGCGGCACCGGGGAGCTGTTTTTT
d_gene: -
v_gene: TRBV11-2
abundance: once
j_gene: TRBJ2-2